The rows below give T cell receptor beta chains drawn from one sample of a study of T cells after yellow fever vaccination. MiXCR, run by TCRdb on the 5' RACE reads, gives a single entry per CDR3 protein. The data contain approximately 550,000 distinct CDR3 sequences, roughly 13% of them singletons. Source: PBMCs, taken on the day of the yellow fever booster vaccination. The source of these receptors is a young man who received the YFV17D yellow fever vaccine. Both conserved end residues are part of each CDR3.

j_gene: TRBJ2-5
v_gene: TRBV7-2
CDR3aa: CASRPVAQETQYF

j_gene: TRBJ1-5
v_gene: TRBV20-1
CDR3aa: CSGRQGEWGNQPQHF

j_gene: TRBJ2-4
v_gene: TRBV23-1
CDR3aa: CATQEPKNIQYF

j_gene: TRBJ2-3
v_gene: TRBV15
CDR3aa: CATSRSWADTQYF

j_gene: TRBJ2-2
v_gene: TRBV21-1
CDR3aa: CASSKVGGGTTNTGELFF

j_gene: TRBJ2-3
v_gene: TRBV9
CDR3aa: CASSPQGLAGGRSDTQYF

j_gene: TRBJ2-7
v_gene: TRBV6-5
CDR3aa: CASSYSRGTGNEQYF

j_gene: TRBJ2-3
v_gene: TRBV7-3
CDR3aa: CASSLSTTGSDTQYF

j_gene: TRBJ2-7
v_gene: TRBV5-1
CDR3aa: CASSLVGGMNYEQYF

j_gene: TRBJ2-2
v_gene: TRBV20-1
CDR3aa: CSAKAGPGELFF

j_gene: TRBJ1-2
v_gene: TRBV9
CDR3aa: CASSRSGQDNGYTF

j_gene: TRBJ2-1
v_gene: TRBV6-1
CDR3aa: CASSEYSPSNEQFF

j_gene: TRBJ1-2
v_gene: TRBV20-1
CDR3aa: CSARDTGPGYTF

j_gene: TRBJ2-7
v_gene: TRBV7-9
CDR3aa: CASSFTVGSEQYF

j_gene: TRBJ2-7
v_gene: TRBV20-1
CDR3aa: CSARGAGAYEQYF

j_gene: TRBJ2-7
v_gene: TRBV29-1
CDR3aa: CSVDPGGSYEQYF

j_gene: TRBJ2-4
v_gene: TRBV7-3
CDR3aa: CASSRRDSGIQYF

j_gene: TRBJ2-7
v_gene: TRBV4-3
CDR3aa: CASSRILAGSYEQYF

j_gene: TRBJ2-3
v_gene: TRBV12-3/TRBV12-4
CDR3aa: CASSPGGLDTQYF

j_gene: TRBJ2-5
v_gene: TRBV20-1
CDR3aa: CSAPWQETQYF

j_gene: TRBJ2-2
v_gene: TRBV20-1
CDR3aa: CSAVTVAAAGELFF

j_gene: TRBJ2-7
v_gene: TRBV29-1
CDR3aa: CSVEVGTAYYEQYF

j_gene: TRBJ2-7
v_gene: TRBV7-4
CDR3aa: CASSPKYPSSGHSYEQYF

j_gene: TRBJ2-7
v_gene: TRBV5-4
CDR3aa: CASSLDQGPYEQYF

j_gene: TRBJ2-5
v_gene: TRBV5-8
CDR3aa: CASSSGPGGQETQYF

j_gene: TRBJ2-5
v_gene: TRBV9
CDR3aa: CASSPSGVQETQYF

j_gene: TRBJ2-1
v_gene: TRBV20-1
CDR3aa: CSARDFLAEDNEQFF

j_gene: TRBJ2-1
v_gene: TRBV7-6
CDR3aa: CASSLVASANNEQFF

j_gene: TRBJ2-7
v_gene: TRBV6-2/TRBV6-3
CDR3aa: CASSSPGTGRSYEQYF

j_gene: TRBJ2-7
v_gene: TRBV20-1
CDR3aa: CSARDGGRAISVHEQYF

j_gene: TRBJ2-1
v_gene: TRBV5-4
CDR3aa: CASSMTVNEQFF

j_gene: TRBJ2-7
v_gene: TRBV29-1
CDR3aa: CSVAGGHSYEQYF

j_gene: TRBJ2-6
v_gene: TRBV20-1
CDR3aa: CSARGRNSGANVLTF

j_gene: TRBJ2-5
v_gene: TRBV20-1
CDR3aa: CSARDTEYF

j_gene: TRBJ2-2
v_gene: TRBV7-2
CDR3aa: CASSPGPDTGELFF

j_gene: TRBJ2-1
v_gene: TRBV5-1
CDR3aa: CASSLGPGSVGQFF

j_gene: TRBJ2-1
v_gene: TRBV3-1
CDR3aa: CASSVTGNNEQFF

j_gene: TRBJ2-1
v_gene: TRBV20-1
CDR3aa: CSAESGRRYNEQFF

j_gene: TRBJ2-7
v_gene: TRBV7-2
CDR3aa: CASSLARDRGREQYF

j_gene: TRBJ2-7
v_gene: TRBV7-2
CDR3aa: CASSETSGRAYEQYF

j_gene: TRBJ2-7
v_gene: TRBV7-8
CDR3aa: CASSFSGSRDEQYF

j_gene: TRBJ2-1
v_gene: TRBV20-1
CDR3aa: CSARDRGLANNEQFF

j_gene: TRBJ2-3
v_gene: TRBV5-1
CDR3aa: CASLPGGSTDTQYF

j_gene: TRBJ2-3
v_gene: TRBV5-1
CDR3aa: CASSLISLTDTQYF

j_gene: TRBJ2-1
v_gene: TRBV10-2
CDR3aa: CASSEFGKGPYNEQFF

j_gene: TRBJ2-3
v_gene: TRBV5-1
CDR3aa: CASSFGLASSTDTQYF

j_gene: TRBJ1-5
v_gene: TRBV12-3/TRBV12-4
CDR3aa: CASSLLGTRNQPQHF

j_gene: TRBJ2-4
v_gene: TRBV28
CDR3aa: CASSLAGEGIQYF